Presented here are 6 T cell receptor beta chains from one specimen sequenced in a study of T cell repertoires in aging, cancer and after chemotherapy. Rearranged V-D-J TRB sequences were amplified with a mixed TRB-A/B primer pool. TCRdb ran MiXCR on the multiplex PCR reads and lists one entry per CDR3 protein. The table lists roughly 6,200 distinct CDR3 sequences, approximately 27% of them singletons. The template was genomic DNA from peripheral blood, not RNA. The sequenced sample consisted of blood. These receptors all stem from a human donor in good health.

This clonotype was counted between two and nine times. V is TRBV28 and J is TRBJ1-2, with D unresolved. Trimming left V 5 bases short and J 3 bases short, with 13 bases between. The CDR3 runs 14 residues. CDR1 is MDHEN and CDR2 is SYDVKM in the germline V gene. CDR3 region: CASSVSGWDYGYTF. The CDR3 DNA is TGTGCCAGCAGTGTGTCTGGTTGGGACTATGGCTACACCTTC.

The chain carries TRBV5-1 and TRBJ1-4, with TRBD1 identical over 7 bases. The CDR3 sequence is 16 residues long. With 0 bases clipped from V and 8 bases from J, the junction kept 10 bases outside the gene matches. Germline CDR1 reads SGHRS; CDR2 reads YFSETQ. As DNA, the CDR3 is TGCGCCAGCAGCTTGGGGGCCACAGGGGAAGGGGAAAAACTGTTTTTT. Its translation is CASSLGATGEGEKLFF.

By share, this clonotype counts as medium-sized. The chain links TRBV20-1 to TRBJ1-6; a weak D match, TRBD1 (5 bases). Germline V gives CDR1 DFQATT, CDR2 SNEGSKA (reference sequence). Deletions cut 6 bases from V and 4 bases from J, with 16 bases between. The CDR3 spans 15 residues. The CDR3 reads CSAPQGERYNSPLHF. The CDR3 coding sequence is TGCAGTGCCCCCCAGGGAGAACGGTATAATTCACCCCTCCACTTT.

CDR3 residues: CASSSLGSTDTQYF. CDR3 DNA: TGTGCCAGCAGCTCCTTGGGGAGCACAGATACGCAGTATTTT. The chain employs TRBV11-2 and TRBJ2-3; D unclear. V was shortened by 4 bases and J by 0 bases, with 8 bases between the two germline ends. This CDR3 is built from 14 residues. Germline lookup yields CDR1 SGHAT and CDR2 FQNNGV.

This clonotype is classed as medium-sized. V usage is TRBV7-2 and J usage is TRBJ2-7, with D possibly TRBD2 on 6 matching bases. The length of the CDR3 is 13 residues. From germline, CDR1 is SGHTA and CDR2 FQGNSA. V lost 5 bases and J 6 bases, leaving 14 bases between the germline ends. CDR3 sequence: CASSPTGEREQYV. The CDR3 nucleotides read TGTGCCAGCAGCCCGACGGGGGAACGCGAGCAGTACGTC.

This clonotype has a single count. A much larger clone sits a single nucleotide away, making a read error possible. This chain joins TRBV19 and TRBJ2-1, with a possible D match to TRBD2 (6 bases). Germline V CDR1 and CDR2: LNHDA, SQIVND (reference sequence). With 6 bases removed from V and 0 bases from J, the gap between germline ends came to 21 bases. The CDR3 sequence is 18 residues long. The CDR3: CASSRLRDWVLSYNEQFF. CDR3 nucleotides: TGTGCCAGTAGCAGGCTAAGGGACTGGGTCCTCTCCTACAATGAGCAGTTCTTC. Variable domain in full (rest from reference TRBV19 and TRBJ2-1): DGGITQSPKYLFRKEGQNVTLSCEQNLNHDAMYWYRQDPGQGLRLIYYSQIVNDFQKGDIAEGYSVSREKKESFPLTVTSAQKNPTAFYLCASSRLRDWVLSYNEQFFGPGTRLTVL.